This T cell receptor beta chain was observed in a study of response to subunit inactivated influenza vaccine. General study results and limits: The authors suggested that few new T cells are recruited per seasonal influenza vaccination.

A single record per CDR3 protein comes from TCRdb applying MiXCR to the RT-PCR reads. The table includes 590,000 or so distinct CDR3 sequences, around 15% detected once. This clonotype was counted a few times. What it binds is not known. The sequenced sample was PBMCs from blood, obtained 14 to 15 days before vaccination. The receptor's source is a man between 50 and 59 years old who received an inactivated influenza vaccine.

The CDR3 sequence is CASSQEVGWVLENPAYNEQFF. As DNA, the CDR3 is TGTGCCAGCAGCCAAGAGGTCGGATGGGTTCTTGAGAACCCAGCCTACAATGAGCAGTTCTTC. This chain links TRBV4-2 with TRBJ2-1; unclear D gene. V lost 0 bases to trimming and J lost 2 bases, with 26 bases between them. Germline CDR1 is LGHNA and CDR2 is YNFKEQ. CDR3 length: 21 residues.